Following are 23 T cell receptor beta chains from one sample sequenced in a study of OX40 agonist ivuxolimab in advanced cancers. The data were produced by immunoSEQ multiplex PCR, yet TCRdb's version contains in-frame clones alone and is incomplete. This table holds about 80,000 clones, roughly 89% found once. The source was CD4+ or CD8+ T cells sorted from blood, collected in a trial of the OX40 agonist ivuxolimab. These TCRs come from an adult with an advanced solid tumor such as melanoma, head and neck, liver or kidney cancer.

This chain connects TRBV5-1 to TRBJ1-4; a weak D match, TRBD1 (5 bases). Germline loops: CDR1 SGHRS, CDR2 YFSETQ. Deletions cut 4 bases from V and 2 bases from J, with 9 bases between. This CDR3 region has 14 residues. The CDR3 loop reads CASSPRDTNEKLFF. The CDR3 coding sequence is TGCGCCAGCAGCCCCAGGGACACTAATGAAAAACTGTTTTTT.

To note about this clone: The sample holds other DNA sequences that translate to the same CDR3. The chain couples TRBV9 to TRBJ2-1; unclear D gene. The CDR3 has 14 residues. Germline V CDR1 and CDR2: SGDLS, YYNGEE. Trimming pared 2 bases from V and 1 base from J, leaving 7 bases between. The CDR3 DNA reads TGTGCCAGCAGCGTCGACTCTTCCTACAATGAGCAGTTCTTC. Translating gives CASSVDSSYNEQFF.

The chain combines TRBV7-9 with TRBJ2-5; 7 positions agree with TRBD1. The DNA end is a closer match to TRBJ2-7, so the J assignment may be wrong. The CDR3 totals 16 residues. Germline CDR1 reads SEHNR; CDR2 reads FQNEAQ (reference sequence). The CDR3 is CASSTGAVSSPYEQYF. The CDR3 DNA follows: TGTGCCAGCAGCACAGGGGCGGTCTCATCCCCTTACGAGCAGTACTTC.

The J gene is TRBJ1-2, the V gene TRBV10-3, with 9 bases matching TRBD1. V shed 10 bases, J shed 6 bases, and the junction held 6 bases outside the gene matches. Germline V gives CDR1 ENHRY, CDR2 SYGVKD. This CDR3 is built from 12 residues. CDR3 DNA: TGTGCCACCCGACAGGGGGAGAATGGCTACACCTTC. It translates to CATRQGENGYTF.

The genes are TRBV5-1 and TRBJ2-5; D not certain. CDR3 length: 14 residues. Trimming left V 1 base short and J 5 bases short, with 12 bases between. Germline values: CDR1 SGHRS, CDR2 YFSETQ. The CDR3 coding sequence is TGCGCCAGCAGCTTGTTCGGAGCCGGGGAGACCCAGTACTTC. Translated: CASSLFGAGETQYF.

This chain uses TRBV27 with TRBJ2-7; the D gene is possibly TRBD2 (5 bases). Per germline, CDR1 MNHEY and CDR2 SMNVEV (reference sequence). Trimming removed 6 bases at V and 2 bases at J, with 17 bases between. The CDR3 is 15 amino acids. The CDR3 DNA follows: TGTGCCAGCAGCCCCCTGGGGAGCGGTGCCTACGAGCAGTACTTC. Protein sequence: CASSPLGSGAYEQYF.

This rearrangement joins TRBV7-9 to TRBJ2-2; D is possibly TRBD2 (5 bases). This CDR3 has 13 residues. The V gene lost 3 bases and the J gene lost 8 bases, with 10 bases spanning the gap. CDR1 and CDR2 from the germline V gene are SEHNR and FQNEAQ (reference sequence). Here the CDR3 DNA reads TGTGCCAGCAGCTTTATGGACTCTGGGGAGCTGTTTTTT. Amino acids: CASSFMDSGELFF.

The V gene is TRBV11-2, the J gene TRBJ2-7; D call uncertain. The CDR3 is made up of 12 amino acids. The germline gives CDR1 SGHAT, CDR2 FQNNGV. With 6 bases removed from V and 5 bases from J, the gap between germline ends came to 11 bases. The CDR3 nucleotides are TGTGCCAGCAGGCCTTCACTCCACGAGCAGTACTTC. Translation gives CASRPSLHEQYF.

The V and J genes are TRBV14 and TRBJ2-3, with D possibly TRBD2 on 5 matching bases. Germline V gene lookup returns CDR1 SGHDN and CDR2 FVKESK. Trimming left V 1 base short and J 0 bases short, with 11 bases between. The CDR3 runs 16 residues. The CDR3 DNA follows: TGTGCCAGCAGCCAAGGGGAGCGGACTAGCACAGATACGCAGTATTTT. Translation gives CASSQGERTSTDTQYF.

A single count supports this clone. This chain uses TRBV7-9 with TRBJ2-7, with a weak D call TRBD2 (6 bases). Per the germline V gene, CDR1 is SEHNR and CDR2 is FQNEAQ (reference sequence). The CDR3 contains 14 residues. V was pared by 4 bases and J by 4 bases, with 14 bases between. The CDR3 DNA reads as TGTGCCAGCAGCTCCGGGACTCAGACTTACGAGCAGTACTTC. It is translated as CASSSGTQTYEQYF.

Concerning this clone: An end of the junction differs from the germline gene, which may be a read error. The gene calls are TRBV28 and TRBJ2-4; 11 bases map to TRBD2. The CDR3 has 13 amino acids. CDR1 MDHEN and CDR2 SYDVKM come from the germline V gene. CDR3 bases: TGTGCCAGCAGTTTGGCGAGTAGCGGGGGGGACCACTTC. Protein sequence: CASSLASSGGDHF. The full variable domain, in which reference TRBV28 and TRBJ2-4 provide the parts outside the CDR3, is DVKVTQSSRYLVKRTGEKVFLECVQDMDHENMFWYRQDPGLGLRLIYFSYDVKMKEKGDIPEGYSVSREKKERFSLILESASTNQTSMYLCASSLASSGGDHFGAGTRLSVL.

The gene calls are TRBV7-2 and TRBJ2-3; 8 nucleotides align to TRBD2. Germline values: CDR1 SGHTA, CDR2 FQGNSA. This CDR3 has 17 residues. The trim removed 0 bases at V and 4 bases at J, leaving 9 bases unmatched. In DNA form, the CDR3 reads TGTGCCAGCAGCTTAGCCCCAGCGGGAGTCCCGCCAGATACGCAGTATTTT. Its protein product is CASSLAPAGVPPDTQYF.

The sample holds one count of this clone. DNA of the CDR3: TGTGCCAGCAGCCACTCCAGGGTTCGATCCTACGAGCAGTACTTC. Its protein product is CASSHSRVRSYEQYF. J is TRBJ2-7 and V is TRBV6-5; D may be TRBD1 (5 bases). The germline CDR1 and CDR2 sequences are MNHEY and SVGAGI. The V and J ends lost 6 bases and 1 base respectively, with 16 bases between them. This CDR3 is built from 15 residues.

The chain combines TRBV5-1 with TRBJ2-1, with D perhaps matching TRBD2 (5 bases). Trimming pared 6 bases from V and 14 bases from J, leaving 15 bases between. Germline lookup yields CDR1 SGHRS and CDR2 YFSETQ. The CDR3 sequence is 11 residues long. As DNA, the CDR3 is TGCGCCAGCACCACGGGAAGTCTGAAGTTCTTC. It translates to CASTTGSLKFF.

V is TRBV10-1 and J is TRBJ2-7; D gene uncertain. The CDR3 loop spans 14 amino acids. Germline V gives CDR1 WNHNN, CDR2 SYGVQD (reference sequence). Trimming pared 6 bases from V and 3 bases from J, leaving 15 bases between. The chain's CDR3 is CASSLGRSHYEQYF. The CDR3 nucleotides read TGCGCCAGCAGCCTTGGTAGGTCCCACTACGAGCAGTACTTC.

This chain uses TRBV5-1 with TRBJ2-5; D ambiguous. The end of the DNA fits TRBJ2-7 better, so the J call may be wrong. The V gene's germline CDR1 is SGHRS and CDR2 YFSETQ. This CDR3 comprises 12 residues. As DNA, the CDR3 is TGCGCCAGCAGCTTGGTCTCCTACGAGCAGTACTTC. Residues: CASSLVSYEQYF.

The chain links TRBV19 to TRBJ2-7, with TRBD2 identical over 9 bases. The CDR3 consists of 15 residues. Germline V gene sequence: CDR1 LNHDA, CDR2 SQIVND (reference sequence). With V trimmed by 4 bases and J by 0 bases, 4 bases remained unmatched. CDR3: CASSTSGKPSYEQYF. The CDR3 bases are TGTGCCAGTAGTACTAGCGGGAAACCCTCCTACGAGCAGTACTTC.

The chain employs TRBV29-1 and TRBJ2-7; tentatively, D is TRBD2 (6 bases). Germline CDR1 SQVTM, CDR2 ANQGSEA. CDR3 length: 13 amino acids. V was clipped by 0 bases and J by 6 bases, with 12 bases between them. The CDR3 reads CSVEDTEGLEQYF. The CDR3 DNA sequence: TGCAGCGTTGAAGATACGGAGGGCCTCGAGCAGTACTTC.

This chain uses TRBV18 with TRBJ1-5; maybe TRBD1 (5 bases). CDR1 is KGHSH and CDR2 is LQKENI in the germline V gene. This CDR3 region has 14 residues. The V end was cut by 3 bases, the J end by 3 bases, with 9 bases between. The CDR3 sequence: CASSPGLHNQPQHF. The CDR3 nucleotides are TGTGCCAGCTCACCGGGACTCCACAATCAGCCCCAGCATTTT.

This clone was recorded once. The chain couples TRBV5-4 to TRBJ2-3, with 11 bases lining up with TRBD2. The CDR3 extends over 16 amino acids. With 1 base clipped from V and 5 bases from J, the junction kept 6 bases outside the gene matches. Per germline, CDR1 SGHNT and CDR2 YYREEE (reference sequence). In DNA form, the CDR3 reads TGTGCCAGCAGCTTGTGGGGTAGCGGGAGGGTAGATACGCAGTATTTT. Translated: CASSLWGSGRVDTQYF.

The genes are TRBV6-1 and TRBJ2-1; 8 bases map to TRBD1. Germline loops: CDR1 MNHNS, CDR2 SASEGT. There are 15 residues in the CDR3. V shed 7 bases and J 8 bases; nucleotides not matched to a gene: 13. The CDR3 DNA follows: TGTGCCAGCACACCCCCGGGACAGGTGCTTTATGAGCAGTTCTTC. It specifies CASTPPGQVLYEQFF.

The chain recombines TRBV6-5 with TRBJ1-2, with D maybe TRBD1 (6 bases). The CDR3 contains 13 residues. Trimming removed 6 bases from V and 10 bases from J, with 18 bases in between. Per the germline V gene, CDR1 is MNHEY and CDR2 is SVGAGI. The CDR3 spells CASSQTGGADYTF. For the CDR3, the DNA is TGTGCCAGCAGCCAAACGGGGGGGGCGGACTACACCTTC.

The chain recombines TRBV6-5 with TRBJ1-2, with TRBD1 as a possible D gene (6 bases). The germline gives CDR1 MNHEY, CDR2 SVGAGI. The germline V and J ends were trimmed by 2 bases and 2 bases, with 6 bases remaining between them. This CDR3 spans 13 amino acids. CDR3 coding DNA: TGTGCCAGCAGTTACGGACAGAACTATGGCTACACCTTC. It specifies CASSYGQNYGYTF.